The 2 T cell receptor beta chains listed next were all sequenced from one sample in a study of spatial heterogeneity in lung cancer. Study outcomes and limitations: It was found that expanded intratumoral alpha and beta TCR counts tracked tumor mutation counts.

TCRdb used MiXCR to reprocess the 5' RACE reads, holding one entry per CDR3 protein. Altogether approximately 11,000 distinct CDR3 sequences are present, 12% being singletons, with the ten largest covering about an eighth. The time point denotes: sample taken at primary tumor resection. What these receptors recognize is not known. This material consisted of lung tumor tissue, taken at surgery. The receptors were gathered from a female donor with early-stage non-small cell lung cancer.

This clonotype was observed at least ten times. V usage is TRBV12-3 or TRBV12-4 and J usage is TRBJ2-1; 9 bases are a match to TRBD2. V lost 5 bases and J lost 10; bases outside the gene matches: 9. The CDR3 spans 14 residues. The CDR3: CASSPLAGGDEQFF. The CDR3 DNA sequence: TGTGCCAGCAGTCCTCTCGCGGGAGGGGACGAGCAGTTCTTC.

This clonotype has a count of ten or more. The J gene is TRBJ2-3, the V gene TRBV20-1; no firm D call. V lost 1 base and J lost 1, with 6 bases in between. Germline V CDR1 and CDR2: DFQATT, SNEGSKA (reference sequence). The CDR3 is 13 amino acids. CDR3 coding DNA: TGCAGTGCTAGAGGGTCCGGCACAGATACGCAGTATTTT. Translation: CSARGSGTDTQYF.